Sequencing of this T cell receptor beta chain was carried out in a study of T cell responses to AZD1222 COVID-19 vaccine. As for the study in general: Pooling of second doses given at about 4 or about 12 weeks was done. Study results and caveats: Repertoires were obtained only post-peak T cell response.

The CDR3 loop spans 13 amino acids. Germline V gene sequence: CDR1 SGHRS, CDR2 YFSETQ. The germline V and J ends were trimmed by 1 base and 0 bases, with 5 bases remaining between them. Profiling relied on immunoSEQ multiplex PCR, and the TCRdb table lists in-frame clones only, not all of them. This sample carries under 150,000 clones, 90% of them seen once, and the ten largest clones take roughly 3.2%. A note on this clone: The antigen is undetermined.

The chain carries TRBV5-1 and TRBJ2-7; D ambiguous. This TCR derives from an adult in good health. The source material was peripheral blood, sampled on day 0 of AZD1222 vaccination. The CDR3 DNA sequence: TGCGCCAGCAGCTTGACGGCCTCCTACGAGCAGTACTTC. Amino acid sequence: CASSLTASYEQYF. The variable domain in full, with the rest retrieved from reference TRBV5-1 and TRBJ2-7, is KAGVTQTPRYLIKTRGQQVTLSCSPISGHRSVSWYQQTPGQGLQFLFEYFSETQRNKGNFPGRFSGRQFSNSRSEMNVSTLELGDSALYLCASSLTASYEQYFGPGTRLTVT.